This T cell receptor (beta chain) originates from a study of T cell responses to AZD1222 COVID-19 vaccine. General study points: Reportedly, nearly half of unique spike TCRs recognized epitopes outside B.1.351/B.1.1.7 mutations. White British people made up most donors, females outnumbered males, and clonal diversity was possibly underestimated. There were repertoire samples only from the period after the peak T cell response.

Points on this clone: Its target is unknown.

V was trimmed by 4 bases and J by 2 bases, leaving 20 bases between them. The CDR3 consists of 17 residues. Germline V gene lookup returns CDR1 SGHRS and CDR2 YFSETQ. Sequencing was performed with immunoSEQ multiplex PCR; in TCRdb, only in-frame clones are kept and a portion is missing. The table shows some 120,000 clones, with 75% to 90% occurring only once. The chain employs TRBV5-1 and TRBJ2-3, with D possibly being TRBD2 (5 bases). This sequence originates from an adult who received the AZD1222 COVID-19 vaccine. This sample comprised peripheral blood, obtained 28 days after the second AZD1222 dose. CDR3 DNA: TGCGCCAGCAGCCCACCTGTAGCGTTTTGGAACACAGATACGCAGTATTTT. Protein product: CASSPPVAFWNTDTQYF.